These T cell receptor beta chains were read from a single sample in a study of shared clonotypes between healthy human individuals. Clones were read by immunoSEQ multiplex PCR, and TCRdb kept only the in-frame ones, dropping some. The repertoire holds about 680,000 clones, around 73% seen once, with more than 1.5% in the top ten. The sample comprised memory CD4+ T cells sorted from blood. All receptors come from a woman in her 30s in good health. CDR3s include the opening cysteine and the closing phenylalanine or tryptophan. D genes are given only for firm matches. Where a row states a size, it is once, few, many or the class of an expanded clone; other rows omit it.

CDR3 length	J gene	V gene	D gene	clone size	CDR3 protein	CDR3 DNA
12	TRBJ1-4	TRBV11-2	NA	NA	CASSFPNEKLFF	TGTGCCAGCAGCTTCCCAAATGAAAAACTGTTTTTT
15	TRBJ2-1	TRBV7-2	TRBD2	few	CASSLGLAGNNEQFF	TGTGCCAGCAGCTTAGGACTAGCGGGAAACAATGAGCAGTTCTTC
14	TRBJ1-2	TRBV7-9	NA	NA	CASSLAATTSGYTF	TGTGCCAGCAGCTTAGCCGCGACCACGAGTGGCTACACCTTC
14	TRBJ2-4	TRBV28	TRBD1	NA	CASSTMTGTNIQYF	TGTGCCAGCAGTACAATGACAGGGACCAACATTCAGTACTTC
13	TRBJ1-5	TRBV7-8	NA	NA	CASSFFSNQPQHF	TGTGCCAGCAGCTTTTTTAGCAATCAGCCCCAGCATTTT
21	TRBJ2-1	TRBV14	TRBD2	once	CASSPPRGTSGGQSSYNEQFF	TGTGCCAGCAGCCCCCCCCGGGGGACTAGCGGAGGCCAGAGCTCCTACAATGAGCAGTTCTTC
14	TRBJ2-7	TRBV7-9	TRBD1	NA	CASSSDRGVSEQYF	TGTGCCAGCAGCTCGGACAGGGGGGTTTCCGAGCAGTACTTC
13	TRBJ2-1	TRBV10-1	NA	NA	CASRNQGSNEQFF	TGCGCCAGCAGGAATCAGGGGAGCAATGAGCAGTTCTTC
16	TRBJ2-3	TRBV6-4	NA	NA	CASSSPRGIRPDTQYF	TGTGCCAGCAGTTCGCCTAGAGGAATAAGGCCAGATACGCAGTATTTT
15	TRBJ1-2	TRBV6-5	NA	NA	CASSYYSGRTYGYTF	TGTGCCAGCAGTTACTACTCAGGGAGGACCTATGGCTACACCTTC
17	TRBJ2-2	TRBV5-1	NA	NA	CASSLVGPQEGSGELFF	TGCGCCAGCAGCTTGGTGGGCCCTCAGGAGGGCAGCGGGGAGCTGTTTTTT
17	TRBJ2-6	TRBV2	TRBD1	NA	CASSVRGQLSGANVLTF	TGTGCCAGCAGTGTTAGGGGACAGCTCTCTGGGGCCAACGTCCTGACTTTC
17	TRBJ2-5	TRBV5-4	TRBD1	NA	CASSGRDRGRVQETQYF	TGTGCCAGCAGCGGCCGGGACAGGGGGCGCGTCCAAGAGACCCAGTACTTC
14	TRBJ2-5	TRBV18	NA	few	CASSLGTDQETQYF	TGTGCCAGCTCACTTGGGACGGATCAAGAGACCCAGTACTTC
15	TRBJ2-7	TRBV19	NA	NA	CASSLRGQAPYEQYF	TGTGCCAGTAGCCTAAGGGGCCAGGCTCCCTACGAGCAGTACTTC
14	TRBJ2-7	TRBV7-2	TRBD1	once	CASSLLDRGSEQYF	TGTGCCAGCAGCCTCCTGGACAGGGGTTCCGAGCAGTACTTC
13	TRBJ1-1	TRBV6-1	NA	NA	CASSAGRATEAFF	TGTGCCAGCAGTGCGGGCAGGGCTACTGAAGCTTTCTTT
15	TRBJ2-6	TRBV5-1	NA	NA	CASSLGGEGANVLTF	TGCGCCAGCAGCTTGGGAGGGGAAGGGGCCAACGTCCTGACTTTC
16	TRBJ1-1	TRBV11-2	TRBD1	NA	CASSLARGQGNTEAFF	TGTGCCAGCAGCTTAGCGAGGGGACAGGGGAACACTGAAGCTTTCTTT
16	TRBJ2-7	TRBV7-9	TRBD2	NA	CASSLGGGTNTYEQYF	TGTGCCAGCAGCTTAGGGGGCGGGACTAATACCTACGAGCAGTACTTC
18	TRBJ1-3	TRBV4-1	NA	NA	CASSQVVKPGITGNTIYF	TGCGCCAGCAGCCAAGTGGTAAAGCCAGGGATAACTGGAAACACCATATATTTT
16	TRBJ2-3	TRBV19	TRBD2	NA	CASSSRLAPSTDTQYF	TGTGCCAGTAGTTCCCGACTAGCCCCGAGCACAGATACGCAGTATTTT
15	TRBJ2-7	TRBV2	TRBD2	many	CASSSRDSGSYEQYF	TGTGCCAGCAGCTCCAGAGATAGCGGGAGCTACGAGCAGTACTTC
15	TRBJ2-7	TRBV19	TRBD1	NA	CASSPRDRSSYEQYF	TGTGCCAGTAGTCCGCGGGACAGGTCTTCCTACGAGCAGTACTTC
13	TRBJ1-1	TRBV11-2	NA	NA	CASSPQEASEAFF	TGTGCCAGCAGCCCGCAAGAGGCCTCTGAAGCTTTCTTT
10	TRBJ2-3	TRBV18	NA	NA	CASATDTQYF	TGTGCCAGCGCGACAGATACGCAGTATTTT
15	TRBJ2-1	TRBV10-3	TRBD1	NA	CAISDEGGLGNEQFF	TGTGCCATCAGTGATGAAGGGGGCTTAGGGAATGAGCAGTTCTTC
16	TRBJ2-5	TRBV5-4	NA	NA	CASSLASKRIQETQYF	TGTGCCAGCAGCTTGGCTTCTAAAAGGATCCAGGAGACCCAGTACTTC
12	TRBJ2-7	TRBV7-8	TRBD1	NA	CASSMDRGEQYF	TGTGCCAGCAGCATGGACAGGGGTGAGCAGTACTTC
14	TRBJ1-2	TRBV28	NA	NA	CASSLSAGNYGYTF	TGTGCCAGCAGTTTATCCGCAGGGAACTATGGCTACACCTTC
12	TRBJ2-2	TRBV19	NA	NA	CASSVGGWELFF	TGTGCCAGTAGTGTAGGGGGTTGGGAGCTGTTTTTT
15	TRBJ2-4	TRBV15	NA	NA	CATSRRTLAKNIQYF	TGTGCCACCAGTAGGAGAACTCTAGCCAAAAACATTCAGTACTTC
15	TRBJ1-2	TRBV5-1	TRBD1	NA	CASSLARGPNYGYTF	TGCGCCAGCAGCTTGGCGAGGGGGCCAAACTATGGCTACACCTTC
15	TRBJ2-2	TRBV5-1	NA	NA	CASSIQQANTGELFF	TGCGCCAGCAGCATACAACAGGCGAACACCGGGGAGCTGTTTTTT
18	TRBJ2-3	TRBV29-1	TRBD2	NA	CSVVGTGVSSGNSDTQYF	TGCAGCGTTGTCGGTACCGGGGTGTCCAGCGGGAACTCAGATACGCAGTATTTT
17	TRBJ1-4	TRBV7-9	NA	many	CASSLGRGPGANEKLFF	TGTGCCAGCAGCTTAGGCCGCGGCCCTGGGGCTAATGAAAAACTGTTTTTT
14	TRBJ1-1	TRBV6-1	TRBD1	few	CASSTQGGQGEAFF	TGTGCCAGCAGTACCCAAGGAGGACAGGGTGAAGCTTTCTTT
16	TRBJ1-5	TRBV27	NA	NA	CASRSTGLGNNQPQHF	TGTGCCAGCAGGAGCACAGGGCTCGGGAACAATCAGCCCCAGCATTTT
16	TRBJ1-2	TRBV5-1	TRBD1	NA	CASSAGGTGGGDGYTF	TGCGCCAGCAGCGCTGGTGGGACAGGGGGCGGCGATGGCTACACCTTC
13	TRBJ2-7	TRBV29-1	NA	NA	CSVAGQGSYEQYF	TGCAGCGTTGCTGGTCAGGGAAGCTACGAGCAGTACTTC
13	TRBJ2-7	TRBV28	NA	NA	CASSLSNPLEQYF	TGTGCCAGCAGTTTATCGAACCCCCTCGAGCAGTACTTC
15	TRBJ2-7	TRBV6-5	TRBD2	NA	CASCTSGRAGDEQYF	TGTGCCAGCTGTACGAGCGGGAGGGCGGGTGACGAGCAGTACTTC
17	TRBJ2-7	TRBV14	TRBD2	many	CASSQDHRLAGGYEQYF	TGTGCCAGCAGCCAAGATCACCGACTAGCGGGAGGTTACGAGCAGTACTTC
14	TRBJ1-5	TRBV21-1	NA	NA	CASSIERSNQPQHF	TGTGCCAGCAGCATAGAACGGAGCAATCAGCCCCAGCATTTT
12	TRBJ1-2	TRBV28	NA	NA	CASRTGTNHYTF	TGTGCCAGCAGGACCGGGACGAATCACTACACCTTC
17	TRBJ2-5	TRBV28	TRBD2	once	CASSSGGTSGRFETQYF	TGTGCCAGCAGTTCAGGGGGGACTAGCGGGAGATTTGAGACCCAGTACTTC
15	TRBJ2-1	TRBV2	NA	NA	CASSGYGFSYNEQFF	TGTGCCAGCAGTGGGTACGGTTTCTCCTACAATGAGCAGTTCTTC
15	TRBJ2-7	TRBV11-2	NA	NA	CASSLGSGDDYEQYF	TGTGCCAGCAGCTTAGGGAGCGGTGATGACTACGAGCAGTACTTC
14	TRBJ1-1	TRBV30	NA	NA	CAWKLHREVTEAFF	TGTGCCTGGAAGCTCCACAGGGAGGTCACTGAAGCTTTCTTT
15	TRBJ2-1	TRBV6-1	NA	few	CASSGRPASVGEQFF	TGTGCCAGCAGTGGGCGACCAGCTAGCGTCGGGGAGCAGTTCTTC
15	TRBJ2-1	TRBV27	NA	once	CASSSGGRVIRSQFF	TGTGCCAGCAGTTCCGGGGGGCGGGTGATCCGATCGCAGTTCTTC
14	TRBJ2-7	TRBV28	NA	NA	CASIGRGARNEQYF	TGTGCCAGCATTGGGAGAGGGGCGCGGAACGAGCAGTACTTC
17	TRBJ2-5	TRBV27	TRBD1	NA	CASSYRGTGAYQETQYF	TGTGCCAGCAGTTACCGCGGGACAGGGGCCTACCAAGAGACCCAGTACTTC
13	TRBJ2-2	TRBV5-1	NA	NA	CASSTEVTGELFF	TGCGCCAGCAGCACCGAAGTCACCGGGGAGCTGTTTTTT
11	TRBJ1-2	TRBV20-1	NA	NA	CSATSDLGYTF	TGCAGTGCTACTTCGGATCTCGGCTACACCTTC
13	TRBJ2-5	TRBV7-9	NA	few	CASSLDGRETQYF	TGTGCCAGCAGCTTAGACGGGCGAGAGACCCAGTACTTC
17	TRBJ2-3	TRBV4-1	NA	NA	CASSQTPTDPSTDTQYF	TGCGCCAGCAGCCAAACACCGACAGATCCTAGCACAGATACGCAGTATTTT
13	TRBJ1-2	TRBV7-2	NA	NA	CASSRQTSYGYTF	TGTGCCAGCAGCCGCCAGACAAGTTATGGCTACACCTTC
13	TRBJ1-3	TRBV6-5	TRBD1	NA	CASRQGAGNTIYF	TGTGCCAGCAGACAGGGGGCTGGAAACACCATATATTTT